Sequencing of this T cell receptor beta chain was carried out in a study of glioma-infiltrating T cells. A note on this clonotype: Its antigen remains unidentified.

This CDR3 region has 13 residues. Per the germline V gene, CDR1 is SGDLS and CDR2 is YYNGEE. The V gene lost 4 bases and the J gene lost 4 bases, with 11 bases spanning the gap. Amplification of TCR alpha and beta CDR3 regions from RNA used iRepertoire nested multiplex PCR. Tissue mRNA or PBMC total RNA, roughly 100-400 ng, went into one-step reverse transcription and amplification. Each CDR3 protein gets one entry after TCRdb re-called the multiplex PCR reads with MiXCR. Among over 70,000 distinct CDR3 sequences listed, about 25% were seen once. Study-level results: Only very few CDR3 sequences appeared in both tissue and blood.

The TCR was taken from a human donor with low-grade glioma or glioblastoma, undergoing nonglioma brain surgery, or in good health (not recorded which). This chain links TRBV9 with TRBJ1-2, with D unclear. The sequencing sample was made of glioma tissue, nonneoplastic brain tissue, or PBMCs (not recorded which). The chain's CDR3 is CASSFLDLYGYTF. The CDR3 coding sequence is TGTGCCAGCAGCTTCCTGGACCTCTATGGCTACACCTTC. Supplemented by reference TRBV9 and TRBJ1-2, the full variable domain reads DSGVTQTPKHLITATGQRVTLRCSPRSGDLSVYWYQQSLDQGLQFLIQYYNGEERAKGNILERFSAQQFPDLHSELNLSSLELGDSALYFCASSFLDLYGYTFGSGTRLTVV.